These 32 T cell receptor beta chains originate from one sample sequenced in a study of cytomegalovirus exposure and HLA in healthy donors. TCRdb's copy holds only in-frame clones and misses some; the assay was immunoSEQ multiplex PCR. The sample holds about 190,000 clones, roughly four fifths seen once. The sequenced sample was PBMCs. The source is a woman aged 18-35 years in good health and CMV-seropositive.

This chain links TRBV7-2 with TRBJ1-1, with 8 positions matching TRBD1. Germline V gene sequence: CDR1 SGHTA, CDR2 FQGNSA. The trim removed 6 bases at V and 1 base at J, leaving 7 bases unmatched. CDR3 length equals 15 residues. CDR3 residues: CASSLRGQGNTEAFF. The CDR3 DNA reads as TGTGCCAGCAGTCTCAGGGGGCAAGGGAACACTGAAGCTTTCTTT.

The CDR3 DNA sequence: TGTGCCAGCAGCCCCGGCGCGACTAGCGGGGGAACCTACGAGCAGTACTTC. Protein product: CASSPGATSGGTYEQYF. V is TRBV28 and J is TRBJ2-7; TRBD2 matches at 12 bases. CDR1 MDHEN and CDR2 SYDVKM come from the germline V gene. The CDR3 consists of 17 residues. V dropped 6 bases and J dropped 2; count of bases not matched to a gene: 11.

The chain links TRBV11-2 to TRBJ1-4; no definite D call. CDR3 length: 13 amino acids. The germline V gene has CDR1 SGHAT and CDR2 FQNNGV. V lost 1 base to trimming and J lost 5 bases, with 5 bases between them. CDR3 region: CASSLASNEKLFF. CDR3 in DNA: TGTGCCAGCAGCTTAGCTTCCAATGAAAAACTGTTTTTT.

CDR3 DNA: TGTGCCATCACCGGGACAGGGGCTTCCTATGGCTACACCTTC. Amino acid sequence: CAITGTGASYGYTF. This chain joins TRBV10-3 and TRBJ1-2; 10 bases are a match to TRBD1. The CDR3 covers 14 residues. V was clipped by 7 bases and J by 4 bases; unmatched bases: 6. CDR1 is ENHRY, CDR2 SYGVKD, per germline.

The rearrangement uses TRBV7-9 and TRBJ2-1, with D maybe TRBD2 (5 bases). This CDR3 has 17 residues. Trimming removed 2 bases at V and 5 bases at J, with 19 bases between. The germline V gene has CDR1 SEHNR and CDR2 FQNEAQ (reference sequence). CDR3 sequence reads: CASSLSRSEATNNEQFF. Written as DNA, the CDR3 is TGTGCCAGCAGCTTATCTCGGTCGGAGGCAACCAACAATGAGCAGTTCTTC.

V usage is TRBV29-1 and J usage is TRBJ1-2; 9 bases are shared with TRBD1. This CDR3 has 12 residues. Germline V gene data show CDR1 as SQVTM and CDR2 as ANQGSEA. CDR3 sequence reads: CSTGDRDYGYTF. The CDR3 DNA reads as TGCAGTACCGGGGACAGGGATTATGGCTACACCTTC. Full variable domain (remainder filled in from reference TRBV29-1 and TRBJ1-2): SAVISQKPSRDICQRGTSLTIQCQVDSQVTMMFWYRQQPGQSLTLIATANQGSEATYESGFVIDKFPISRPNLTFSTLTVSNMSPEDSSIYLCSTGDRDYGYTFGSGTRLTVV.

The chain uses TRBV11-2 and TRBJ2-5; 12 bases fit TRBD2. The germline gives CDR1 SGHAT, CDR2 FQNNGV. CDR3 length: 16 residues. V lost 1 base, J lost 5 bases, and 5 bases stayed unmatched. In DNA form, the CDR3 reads TGTGCCAGCAGCTTAGTTAGGACTAGCGGGACGGAGACCCAGTACTTC. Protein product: CASSLVRTSGTETQYF.

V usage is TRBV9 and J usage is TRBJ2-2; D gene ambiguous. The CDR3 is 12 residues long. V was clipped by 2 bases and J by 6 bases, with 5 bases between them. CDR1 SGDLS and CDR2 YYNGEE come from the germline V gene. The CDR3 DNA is TGTGCCAGCAGCGTCGTCCCCGGGGAGCTGTTTTTT. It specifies CASSVVPGELFF.

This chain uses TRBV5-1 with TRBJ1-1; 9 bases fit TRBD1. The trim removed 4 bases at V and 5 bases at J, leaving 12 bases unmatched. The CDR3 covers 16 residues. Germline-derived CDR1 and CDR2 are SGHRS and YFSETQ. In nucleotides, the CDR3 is TGCGCCAGCAGCGGAGAACAGGGGGCAGGGGGAACTGAAGCTTTCTTT. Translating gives CASSGEQGAGGTEAFF.

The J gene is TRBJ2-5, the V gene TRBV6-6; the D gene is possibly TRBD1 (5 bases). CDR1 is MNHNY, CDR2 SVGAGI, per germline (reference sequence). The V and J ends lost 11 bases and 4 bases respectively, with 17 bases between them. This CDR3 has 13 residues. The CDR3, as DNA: TGTGCCGCCTGCCAGGGCCCGATAGAGACCCAGTACTTC. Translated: CAACQGPIETQYF.

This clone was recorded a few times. The CDR3 reads CASSLAGDQPQHF. The CDR3 DNA follows: TGTGCCAGCAGCTTAGCGGGCGATCAGCCCCAGCATTTT. The V gene is TRBV7-6, the J gene TRBJ1-5; D not certain. Trimming removed 0 bases at V and 5 bases at J, with 5 bases between. The CDR3 length is 13 residues. Looked up from germline, CDR1 is SGHVS and CDR2 is FNYEAQ.

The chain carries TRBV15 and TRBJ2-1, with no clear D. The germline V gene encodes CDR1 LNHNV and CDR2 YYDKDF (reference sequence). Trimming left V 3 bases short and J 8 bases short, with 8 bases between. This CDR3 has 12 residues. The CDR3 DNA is TGTGCCACCAGCAGTGCGAGGTATGAGCAGTTCTTC. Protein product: CATSSARYEQFF.

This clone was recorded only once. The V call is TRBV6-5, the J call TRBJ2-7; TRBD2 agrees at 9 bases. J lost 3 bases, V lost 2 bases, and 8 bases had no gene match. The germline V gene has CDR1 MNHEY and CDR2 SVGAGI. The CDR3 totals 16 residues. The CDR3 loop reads CASSYLGLAGNYEQYF. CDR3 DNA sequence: TGTGCCAGCAGTTACCTCGGGCTAGCGGGGAACTACGAGCAGTACTTC.

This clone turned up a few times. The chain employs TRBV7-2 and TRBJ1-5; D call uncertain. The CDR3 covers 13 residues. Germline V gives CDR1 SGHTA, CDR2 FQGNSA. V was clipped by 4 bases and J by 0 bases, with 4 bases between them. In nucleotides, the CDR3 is TGTGCCAGCAGCTCGAGTAGCAATCAGCCCCAGCATTTT. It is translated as CASSSSSNQPQHF.

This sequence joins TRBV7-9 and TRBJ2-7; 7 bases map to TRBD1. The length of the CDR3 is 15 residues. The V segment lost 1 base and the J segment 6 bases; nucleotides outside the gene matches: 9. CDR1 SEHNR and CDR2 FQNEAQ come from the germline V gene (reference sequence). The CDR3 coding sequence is TGTGCCAGCAGCTTAGAGGGGGCCCAAAGGAGCGAGCAGTACTTC. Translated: CASSLEGAQRSEQYF.

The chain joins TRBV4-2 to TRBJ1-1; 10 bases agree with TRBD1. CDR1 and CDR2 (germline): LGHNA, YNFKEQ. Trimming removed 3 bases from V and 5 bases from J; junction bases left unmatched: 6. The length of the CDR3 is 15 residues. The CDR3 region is CASSQNDRGRTEAFF. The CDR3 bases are TGTGCCAGCAGCCAGAACGACAGGGGGCGGACTGAAGCTTTCTTT.

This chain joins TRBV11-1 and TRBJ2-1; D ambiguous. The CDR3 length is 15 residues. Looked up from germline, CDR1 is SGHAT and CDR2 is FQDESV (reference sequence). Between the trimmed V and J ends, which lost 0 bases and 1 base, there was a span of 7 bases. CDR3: CASSLARKSYNEQFF. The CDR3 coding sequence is TGTGCCAGCAGCTTAGCGCGGAAATCCTACAATGAGCAGTTCTTC.

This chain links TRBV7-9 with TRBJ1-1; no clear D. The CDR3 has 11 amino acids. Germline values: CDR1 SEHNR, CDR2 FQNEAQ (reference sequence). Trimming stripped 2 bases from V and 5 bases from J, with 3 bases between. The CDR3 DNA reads TGTGCCAGCAGCTTATATACTGAAGCTTTCTTT. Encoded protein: CASSLYTEAFF.

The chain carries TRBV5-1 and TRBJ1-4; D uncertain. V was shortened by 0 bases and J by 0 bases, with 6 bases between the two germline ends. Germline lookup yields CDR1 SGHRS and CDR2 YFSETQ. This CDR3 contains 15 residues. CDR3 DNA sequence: TGCGCCAGCAGCTTGGGTACTACAACTAATGAAAAACTGTTTTTT. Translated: CASSLGTTTNEKLFF.

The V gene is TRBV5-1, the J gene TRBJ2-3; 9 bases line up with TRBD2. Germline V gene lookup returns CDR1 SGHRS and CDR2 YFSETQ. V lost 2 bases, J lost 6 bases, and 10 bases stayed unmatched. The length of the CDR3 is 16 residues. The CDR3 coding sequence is TGCGCCAGCAGCTTCATAGCGGGGGTATCTACGGATACGCAGTATTTT. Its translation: CASSFIAGVSTDTQYF. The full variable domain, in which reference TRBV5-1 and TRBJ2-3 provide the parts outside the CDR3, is KAGVTQTPRYLIKTRGQQVTLSCSPISGHRSVSWYQQTPGQGLQFLFEYFSETQRNKGNFPGRFSGRQFSNSRSEMNVSTLELGDSALYLCASSFIAGVSTDTQYFGPGTRLTVL.

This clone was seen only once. The CDR3 bases are TGCGCCAGCAGCTTCGACAGCTCCTACAATGAGCAGTTCTTC. Translation gives CASSFDSSYNEQFF. The chain uses TRBV5-1 and TRBJ2-1; D possibly corresponds to TRBD1 (5 bases). CDR1 SGHRS and CDR2 YFSETQ come from the germline V gene. The CDR3 has 14 residues. The V end lost 2 bases, the J end lost 0 bases, and 6 bases lay between the germline ends.

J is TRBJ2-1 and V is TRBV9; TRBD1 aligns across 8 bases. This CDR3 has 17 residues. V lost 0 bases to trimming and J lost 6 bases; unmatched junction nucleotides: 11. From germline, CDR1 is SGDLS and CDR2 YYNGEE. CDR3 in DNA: TGTGCCAGCAGCGTAGGTGGCAGAGGACAGGGAACCAATGAGCAGTTCTTC. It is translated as CASSVGGRGQGTNEQFF.

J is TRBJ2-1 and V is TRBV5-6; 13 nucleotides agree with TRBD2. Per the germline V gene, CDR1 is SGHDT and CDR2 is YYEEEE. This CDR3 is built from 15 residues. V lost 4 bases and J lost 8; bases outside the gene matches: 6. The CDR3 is CASSKGLAGIYEQFF. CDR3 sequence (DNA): TGTGCCAGCAGCAAGGGACTAGCGGGGATCTATGAGCAGTTCTTC.

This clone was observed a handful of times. The chain's CDR3 is CASSDRGAEQYF. In nucleotides, the CDR3 is TGCGCCAGCAGCGACAGGGGCGCCGAGCAGTACTTC. The chain employs TRBV5-1 and TRBJ2-7; 8 bases agree with TRBD1. With V trimmed by 4 bases and J by 6 bases, 3 bases remained unmatched. Germline CDR1 SGHRS, CDR2 YFSETQ. This CDR3 is built from 12 residues.

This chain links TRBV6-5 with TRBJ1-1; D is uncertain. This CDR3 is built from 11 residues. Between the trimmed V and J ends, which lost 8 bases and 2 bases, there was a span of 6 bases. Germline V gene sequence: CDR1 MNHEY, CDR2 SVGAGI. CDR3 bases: TGTGCCAGCCAGGTTAACACTGAAGCTTTCTTT. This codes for CASQVNTEAFF.

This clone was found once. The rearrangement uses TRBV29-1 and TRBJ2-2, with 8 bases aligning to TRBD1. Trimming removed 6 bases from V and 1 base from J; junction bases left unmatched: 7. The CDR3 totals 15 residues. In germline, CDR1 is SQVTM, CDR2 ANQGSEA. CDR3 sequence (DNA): TGCAGCGTCCACGGACAGGGAGGGAACACCGGGGAGCTGTTTTTT. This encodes CSVHGQGGNTGELFF.

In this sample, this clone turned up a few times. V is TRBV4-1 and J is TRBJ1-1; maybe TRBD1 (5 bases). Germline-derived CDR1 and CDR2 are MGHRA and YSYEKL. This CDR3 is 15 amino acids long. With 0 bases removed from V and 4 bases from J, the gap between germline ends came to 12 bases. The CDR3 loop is CASSQDSSGITEAFF. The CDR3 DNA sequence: TGCGCCAGCAGCCAAGATTCGTCAGGGATCACTGAAGCTTTCTTT.

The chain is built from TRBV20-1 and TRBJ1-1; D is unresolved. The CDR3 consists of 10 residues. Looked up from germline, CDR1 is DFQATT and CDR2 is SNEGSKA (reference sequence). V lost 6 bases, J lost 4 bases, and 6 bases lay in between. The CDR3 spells CSAQFTEAFF. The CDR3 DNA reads TGCAGTGCCCAGTTCACTGAAGCTTTCTTT.

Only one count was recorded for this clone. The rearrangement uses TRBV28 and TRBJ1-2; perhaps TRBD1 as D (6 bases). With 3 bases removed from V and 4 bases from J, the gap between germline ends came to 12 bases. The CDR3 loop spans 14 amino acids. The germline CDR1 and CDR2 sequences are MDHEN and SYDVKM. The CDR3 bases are TGTGCCAGCAGTTTTACAGGGCGGACCTATGGCTACACCTTC. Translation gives CASSFTGRTYGYTF.

This CDR3 is CASRTRGGELFF. The CDR3 DNA sequence: TGTGCCAGCAGAACAAGGGGCGGGGAGCTGTTTTTT. This chain uses TRBV6-4 with TRBJ2-2; D is possibly TRBD1 (5 bases). Trimming left V 6 bases short and J 7 bases short, with 9 bases between. This CDR3 comprises 12 residues. Germline V gene sequence: CDR1 MRHNA, CDR2 SNTAGT.

The DNA of the CDR3 is TGCGCCAGCAGCTTGAGGTTGGGGGCGACATTAGATACGCAGTATTTT. As protein: CASSLRLGATLDTQYF. The chain has TRBV5-1 and TRBJ2-3, with D maybe TRBD1 (6 bases). Trimming took 1 base from V and 5 from J, leaving 17 bases between them. The length of the CDR3 is 16 residues. Germline CDR1 reads SGHRS; CDR2 reads YFSETQ.

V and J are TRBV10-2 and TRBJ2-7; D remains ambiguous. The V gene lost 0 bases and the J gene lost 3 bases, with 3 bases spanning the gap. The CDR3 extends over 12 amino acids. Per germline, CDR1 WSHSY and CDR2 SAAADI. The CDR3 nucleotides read TGCGCCAGCAGTGAGTCCAGCTACGAGCAGTACTTC. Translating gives CASSESSYEQYF.